The 5 T cell receptor beta chains below come from one sample, sequenced in a study of blood T cell repertoires in COVID-19. Sequencing used immunoSEQ multiplex PCR; TCRdb keeps in-frame clones, though not all of them. The sample has 70,000 to 95,000 clones; roughly 90% are singletons. The sample taken for sequencing was peripheral blood. The receptors were sampled from a man aged 50-59 years with COVID-19, enrolled during active disease.

The gene calls are TRBV7-3 and TRBJ1-6; D may be TRBD1 (5 bases). Germline V lookup: CDR1 SGHTA, CDR2 FQGTGA. The CDR3 has 13 amino acids. The V gene lost 4 bases and the J gene lost 10 bases, with 11 bases spanning the gap. CDR3 coding DNA: TGTGCCAGCAGCTCAGGGTTGGGATCACCCCTCCACTTT. Protein sequence: CASSSGLGSPLHF.

This clone showed up just once. The chain employs TRBV12-5 and TRBJ1-1, with 7 nucleotides matching TRBD1. From germline, CDR1 is LGHNT and CDR2 FRNRAP. This CDR3 spans 15 amino acids. V was pared by 4 bases and J by 4 bases, with 9 bases of the junction left unmatched. The CDR3 coding sequence is TGTGCTAGTGGTTCCCTCGGAGGGGGCATCACTGAAGCTTTCTTT. It translates to CASGSLGGGITEAFF. Filled out from reference TRBV12-5 and TRBJ1-1, the complete variable domain reads DARVTQTPRHKVTEMGQEVTMRCQPILGHNTVFWYRQTMMQGLELLAYFRNRAPLDDSGMPKDRFSAEMPDATLATLKIQPSEPRDSAVYFCASGSLGGGITEAFFGQGTRLTVV.

The chain carries TRBV7-9 and TRBJ1-5; TRBD1 matches at 8 bases. This CDR3 region has 16 residues. CDR1 SEHNR and CDR2 FQNEAQ come from the germline V gene (reference sequence). Trimming removed 5 bases from V and 1 base from J; junction bases left unmatched: 7. The CDR3 region is CASSRMTGDSNQPQHF. The CDR3 DNA reads TGTGCCAGCAGCCGTATGACAGGGGACAGCAATCAGCCCCAGCATTTT.

The V and J genes are TRBV5-6 and TRBJ1-4; 9 nucleotides match TRBD1. J was trimmed by 6 bases and V by 0 bases; bases with no gene match: 3. CDR3 size: 15 residues. Germline loops: CDR1 SGHDT, CDR2 YYEEEE. The CDR3 sequence: CASSLARQGDEKLFF. In nucleotides, the CDR3 is TGTGCCAGCAGCTTGGCTCGACAGGGGGATGAAAAACTGTTTTTT.

The V call is TRBV7-6, the J call TRBJ2-3; TRBD1 aligns across 7 bases. Germline assignment: CDR1 SGHVS and CDR2 FNYEAQ. J was trimmed by 0 bases and V by 4 bases; bases with no gene match: 7. The CDR3 loop spans 16 amino acids. The CDR3 DNA is TGTGCCAGCAGCTCCCGGGGACAGTCAAGCACAGATACGCAGTATTTT. Its protein is CASSSRGQSSTDTQYF.